Below, 23 T cell receptor beta chains from the same sample are listed, as sequenced in a study of blood T cell repertoires in COVID-19. TCRdb's copy holds only in-frame clones and misses some; the assay was immunoSEQ multiplex PCR. The sample includes some 330,000 clones, 85% to 90% of them seen just once. Material for sequencing was peripheral blood. The receptors were sampled from a woman between 45 and 65 years old with active or convalescent COVID-19.

This chain connects TRBV21-1 to TRBJ1-5; the DNA was not compared with TRBD1, the D call given in the table. TRBV21-1 is a pseudogene locus. The CDR3 extends over 17 amino acids. The CDR3 sequence: CASSKGGGGLCNQPQHF. DNA for the CDR3: TGTGCCAGCAGCAAAGGCGGAGGGGGCCTGTGCAACCAGCCCCAGCATTTT.

The sample holds a few counts of this clone. The CDR3 is CATSTKSLANSLPYEQYF. CDR3 in DNA: TGTGCCACCTCAACGAAAAGTTTAGCTAATAGTCTACCCTACGAGCAGTACTTC. The chain combines TRBV3-1 (or the pseudogene TRBV3-2) with TRBJ2-7; D ambiguous. The CDR3 consists of 18 residues. With 10 bases removed from V and 2 bases from J, the gap between germline ends came to 30 bases. Germline V gene lookup returns CDR1 LGHDT and CDR2 YNNKEL (reference sequence).

This clone was observed once. This sequence joins TRBV7-9 and TRBJ1-1; the match to TRBD1 covers 9 bases. The CDR3 contains 15 residues. With 2 bases clipped from V and 4 bases from J, the junction kept 5 bases outside the gene matches. Germline loops: CDR1 SEHNR, CDR2 FQNEAQ (reference sequence). CDR3 region: CASSLTGTGSTEAFF. CDR3 nucleotide sequence: TGTGCCAGCAGCTTAACCGGGACAGGGAGCACTGAAGCTTTCTTT.

The genes are TRBV3-1 (or the pseudogene TRBV3-2) and TRBJ1-1; 7 bases agree with TRBD1. CDR3 length: 12 amino acids. Germline V CDR1 and CDR2: LGHDT, YNNKEL (reference sequence). The V segment lost 4 bases and the J segment 5 bases; nucleotides outside the gene matches: 1. The CDR3 region has the DNA TGTGCCAGCAGCCTACAGGGGACTGAAGCTTTCTTT. It yields the protein CASSLQGTEAFF.

The chain carries TRBV5-1 and TRBJ2-7, with TRBD1 matching over 8 bases. The junction had 4 bases not matched to a gene; V was cut back by 5 bases and J by 6 bases. The CDR3 runs to 12 residues. Germline V gene sequence: CDR1 SGHRS, CDR2 YFSETQ. As DNA, the CDR3 is TGCGCCAGCAGATTACAGGGGGGCGAGCAGTACTTC. Encoded protein: CASRLQGGEQYF.

The rearrangement uses TRBV7-2 and TRBJ2-3; D is ambiguous. This CDR3 has 12 residues. V was trimmed by 5 bases and J by 5 bases, leaving 8 bases between them. CDR1 is SGHTA and CDR2 is FQGNSA in the germline V gene. The CDR3 coding sequence is TGTGCCAGCAGCCGAACTTTAGATACGCAGTATTTT. It is translated as CASSRTLDTQYF.

The chain links TRBV28 to TRBJ1-4, with D perhaps matching TRBD1 (5 bases). The CDR3 length is 15 residues. The germline V gene encodes CDR1 MDHEN and CDR2 SYDVKM. With 6 bases removed from V and 2 bases from J, the gap between germline ends came to 13 bases. CDR3 loop: CASSNPGRTNEKLFF. CDR3 coding DNA: TGTGCCAGCAGCAATCCAGGGAGGACTAATGAAAAACTGTTTTTT.

The chain employs TRBV30 and TRBJ1-5; TRBD1 aligns across 8 bases. CDR3 length: 17 amino acids. CDR1 and CDR2 (germline): GTSNPN, SVGIG (reference sequence). The V segment lost 5 bases and the J segment 6 bases; nucleotides outside the gene matches: 18. The CDR3 reads CAWGQGRFGLESQPQHF. CDR3 coding DNA: TGTGCCTGGGGACAGGGAAGGTTTGGGTTGGAAAGTCAGCCCCAGCATTTT.

A remark on this clone: This may arise from a read error, as a much more abundant clone is one base away. The chain uses TRBV11-2 and TRBJ2-5; TRBD1 matches 11 bases. V lost 4 bases, J lost 5 bases, and 6 bases stayed unmatched. The CDR3 is 15 amino acids. Germline V gene sequence: CDR1 SGHAT, CDR2 FQNNGV. CDR3 in amino acids: CASSSWTGGAETQYF. The CDR3 coding sequence is TGTGCCAGCAGCTCCTGGACAGGGGGCGCCGAGACCCAGTACTTC.

The V and J genes are TRBV27 and TRBJ1-1, with D uncertain. Between the trimmed V and J ends, which lost 5 bases and 1 base, there was a span of 14 bases. This CDR3 spans 15 amino acids. Germline V gene lookup returns CDR1 MNHEY and CDR2 SMNVEV (reference sequence). CDR3 nucleotide sequence: TGTGCCAGCAGTCGAACTTCGTCAGGGAACACTGAAGCTTTCTTT. The encoded protein is CASSRTSSGNTEAFF.

This rearrangement joins TRBV28 to TRBJ2-3; 10 bases align to TRBD2. The CDR3 extends over 15 amino acids. V dropped 8 bases and J dropped 3; count of bases not matched to a gene: 8. Germline V lookup: CDR1 MDHEN, CDR2 SYDVKM. As DNA, the CDR3 is TGTGCCAGCCGACCTAGCGGGAGTAGGACAGATACGCAGTATTTT. This gives the protein CASRPSGSRTDTQYF.

CDR3 sequence (DNA): TGTGCCAGCAGCGTAGGGGACAGATTGTACCAAGAGACCCAGTACTTC. Encoded protein: CASSVGDRLYQETQYF. J is TRBJ2-5 and V is TRBV9; 7 bases line up with TRBD1. This CDR3 has 16 residues. From germline, CDR1 is SGDLS and CDR2 YYNGEE. With 0 bases clipped from V and 0 bases from J, the junction kept 5 bases outside the gene matches.

The CDR3: CASSLSLGTSGPYEQYF. Written as DNA, the CDR3 is TGCGCCAGCAGCCTTTCATTGGGGACTAGCGGACCCTACGAGCAGTACTTC. The genes are TRBV4-3 and TRBJ2-7, with 11 bases that match TRBD2. Germline CDR1 is LGHNA and CDR2 is YSLEER. This CDR3 spans 17 amino acids. J was trimmed by 2 bases and V by 4 bases; bases with no gene match: 10.

The V and J genes are TRBV7-2 and TRBJ2-4, with D perhaps TRBD2 (6 bases). CDR3 length: 16 amino acids. Per germline, CDR1 SGHTA and CDR2 FQGNSA. V was trimmed by 5 bases and J by 0 bases, leaving 14 bases between them. Written as DNA, the CDR3 is TGTGCCAGCAGCCTCGGGGGTGAAGGAGCCAAAAACATTCAGTACTTC. This translates into CASSLGGEGAKNIQYF. Full variable domain (missing parts from reference TRBV7-2 and TRBJ2-4): GAGVSQSPSNKVTEKGKDVELRCDPISGHTALYWYRQSLGQGLEFLIYFQGNSAPDKSGLPSDRFSAERTGGSVSTLTIQRTQQEDSAVYLCASSLGGEGAKNIQYFGAGTRLSVL.

The V gene is TRBV30, the J gene TRBJ2-7; 8 bases are a match to TRBD1. V lost 0 bases to trimming and J lost 4 bases; unmatched junction nucleotides: 11. CDR1 and CDR2 (germline): GTSNPN, SVGIG (reference sequence). CDR3 length: 16 amino acids. The CDR3 protein is CAWSVRIGRGRYEQYF. DNA for the CDR3: TGTGCCTGGAGTGTACGAATCGGCAGGGGGCGGTACGAGCAGTACTTC.

The CDR3 sequence is CASRRGEGNYEQYF. The CDR3 region has the DNA TGTGCCAGCCGCCGGGGGGAGGGGAACTACGAGCAGTACTTC. The V gene is TRBV6-5, the J gene TRBJ2-7, with 7 positions matching TRBD2. CDR3 length: 14 residues. V gave up 8 bases and J gave up 3 bases; unmatched junction bases: 10. Per the germline V gene, CDR1 is MNHEY and CDR2 is SVGAGI.

The chain couples TRBV15 to TRBJ2-5; 8 nucleotides align to TRBD2. V lost 1 base to trimming and J lost 5 bases; unmatched junction nucleotides: 15. The length of the CDR3 is 18 residues. CDR1 is LNHNV, CDR2 YYDKDF, per germline (reference sequence). In DNA form, the CDR3 reads TGTGCCACCAGCAGAGTGGGGCTAGCGGGTAGCTCGGGGGAGACCCAGTACTTC. Encoded protein: CATSRVGLAGSSGETQYF.

The chain employs TRBV15 and TRBJ1-2, with 8 nucleotides matching TRBD1. The V gene end was trimmed by 4 bases and the J gene end by 3 bases; junction bases not matched to a gene: 4. Germline CDR1 and CDR2: LNHNV and YYDKDF (reference sequence). The CDR3 loop spans 14 amino acids. The CDR3 nucleotides read TGTGCCACCAGCACAGGGGGCGAAGACTATGGCTACACCTTC. This translates into CATSTGGEDYGYTF.

The gene calls are TRBV18 and TRBJ2-7; perhaps TRBD1 as D (6 bases). Germline V lookup: CDR1 KGHSH, CDR2 LQKENI. The CDR3 spans 14 residues. Trimming pared 3 bases from V and 3 bases from J, leaving 12 bases between. CDR3 protein: CASSPARDNYEQYF. Written as DNA, the CDR3 is TGTGCCAGCTCACCGGCAAGGGACAACTACGAGCAGTACTTC.

Regarding this clone: Compared with germline, one end of the junction differs, possibly owing to a read error. J is TRBJ2-1 and V is TRBV19; 9 positions match TRBD1. This CDR3 comprises 11 residues. Germline V gives CDR1 LNHDA, CDR2 SQIVND (reference sequence). The CDR3 loop reads CASKGEGQGLF. For the CDR3, the DNA is TGTGCCAGTAAGGGTGAGGGACAGGGACTCTTC.

CDR3 protein: CASRPTGATYGYTF. The CDR3 region has the DNA TGTGCCAGCAGACCAACAGGGGCTACCTATGGCTACACCTTC. V usage is TRBV6-8 and J usage is TRBJ1-2, with TRBD1 matching 7 bases. V lost 6 bases and J lost 4; bases outside the gene matches: 8. The germline V gene has CDR1 MNHGY and CDR2 SAAAGT. The CDR3 is 14 residues long.

This clone was picked up one time. In DNA, the CDR3 is TGTGCCAGCAGCTTCTCTCCCCAAGAGACCCAGTACTTC. Encoded protein: CASSFSPQETQYF. The chain employs TRBV9 and TRBJ2-5; D is undetermined. The germline CDR1 and CDR2 sequences are SGDLS and YYNGEE. The CDR3 consists of 13 residues. Trimming pared 4 bases from V and 1 base from J, leaving 8 bases between.

J is TRBJ1-5 and V is TRBV5-8, with a weak D call TRBD1 (5 bases). Germline V gene lookup returns CDR1 SGHTS and CDR2 YDEGEE. Trimming left V 4 bases short and J 3 bases short, with 11 bases between. The CDR3 is 14 residues long. In nucleotides, the CDR3 is TGTGCCAGCAGCCGCCCAGGACACAATCAGCCCCAGCATTTT. Protein sequence: CASSRPGHNQPQHF.